Below, 9 T cell receptor beta chains from the same sample are listed, as sequenced in a study of T cells after yellow fever vaccination. MiXCR, run by TCRdb on the 5' RACE reads, gives a single entry per CDR3 protein. The table has some 340,000 distinct CDR3 sequences, over 3.5% seen once; the top ten hold about 26%. Sequenced here: PBMCs, sampled 5 days after the yellow fever booster vaccination. The receptor set was obtained from a man between 18 and 29 years old who received the YFV17D yellow fever vaccine.

In this sample, this clonotype turned up a few times. The gene calls are TRBV24-1 and TRBJ2-3; a weak D match, TRBD1 (6 bases). V shed 5 bases and J shed 4 bases, with 12 bases lying between them. The CDR3 is 14 amino acids. Germline CDR1 is KGHDR and CDR2 is SFDVKD. The CDR3 region has the DNA TGTGCCACCAGTGCCTACAGGGTTGCAGATACGCAGTATTTT. Amino acids: CATSAYRVADTQYF.

The V call is TRBV12-3 or TRBV12-4, the J call TRBJ2-7; no clear D. The ends were cut back, 1 base at V and 7 bases at J, with 14 bases in the middle. The length of the CDR3 is 14 residues. This chain's CDR3 is CASSLGRHRWEQYF. The DNA of the CDR3 is TGTGCCAGCAGTTTAGGTCGGCACCGCTGGGAGCAGTACTTC.

This chain uses TRBV5-1 with TRBJ1-2, with TRBD1 identical over 9 bases. Germline CDR1 and CDR2: SGHRS and YFSETQ. With V trimmed by 2 bases and J by 6 bases, 2 bases remained unmatched. The CDR3 runs 13 residues. The DNA of the CDR3 is TGCGCCAGCAGCTTCGGGACAGGGAATGGCTACACCTTC. Protein: CASSFGTGNGYTF.

A few counts support this clonotype. This CDR3 reads CSVVGQQGQPQHF. Here the CDR3 DNA reads TGCAGCGTTGTTGGCCAGCAAGGTCAGCCCCAGCATTTT. The genes are TRBV29-1 and TRBJ1-5; D is ambiguous. Germline CDR1 SQVTM, CDR2 ANQGSEA. This CDR3 is 13 amino acids long. V lost 4 bases, J lost 6 bases, and 13 bases lay in between.

This clonotype was counted at least ten times. The chain carries TRBV20-1 and TRBJ2-3; possibly TRBD2 for D (5 bases). Per the germline V gene, CDR1 is DFQATT and CDR2 is SNEGSKA (reference sequence). This CDR3 has 13 residues. The CDR3 bases are TGCAGAACAGCGGAACTTTTCACAGATACGCAGTATTTT. Translated: CRTAELFTDTQYF.

This clonotype was observed a handful of times. The V call is TRBV4-3, the J call TRBJ1-5; D ambiguous. The CDR3 sequence is 15 residues long. CDR1 LGHNA and CDR2 YSLEER come from the germline V gene. V lost 0 bases and J 1 base, leaving 7 bases between the germline ends. The CDR3 coding sequence is TGCGCCAGCAGCCAAGACGGGTGGAGCAATCAGCCCCAGCATTTT. Its translation is CASSQDGWSNQPQHF.

The table lists this clonotype with a few counts. V usage is TRBV12-3 or TRBV12-4 and J usage is TRBJ2-5; D possibly matches TRBD1 or TRBD2 (5 bases each). V gave up 5 bases and J gave up 4 bases, with 17 bases separating them. The CDR3 has 15 residues. The CDR3 region is CASSARMGVLETQYF. Here the CDR3 DNA reads TGTGCCAGCAGTGCCCGGATGGGGGTATTAGAGACCCAGTACTTC.

This clonotype was detected many times. The CDR3 DNA is TGTGCCAGCAGTGTTACGGGATCGAACACCGGGGAGCTGTTTTTT. Encoded protein: CASSVTGSNTGELFF. V usage is TRBV25-1 and J usage is TRBJ2-2, with D perhaps TRBD2 (5 bases). Germline V gene data show CDR1 as MGHDK and CDR2 as SYGVNS. The CDR3 sequence is 15 residues long. Between the trimmed V and J ends, which lost 4 bases and 0 bases, there was a span of 9 bases. Using reference TRBV25-1 and TRBJ2-2 for the parts outside the CDR3, the full variable domain is EADIYQTPRYLVIGTGKKITLECSQTMGHDKMYWYQQDPGMELHLIHYSYGVNSTEKGDLSSESTVSRIRTEHFPLTLESARPSHTSQYLCASSVTGSNTGELFFGEGSRLTVL.

The table lists this clonotype with a few counts. The V call is TRBV5-1, the J call TRBJ2-7, with D perhaps TRBD1 (6 bases). Looked up from germline, CDR1 is SGHRS and CDR2 is YFSETQ. CDR3 length equals 14 residues. Between the trimmed V and J ends, which lost 5 bases and 5 bases, there was a span of 17 bases. CDR3 nucleotides: TGCGCCAGCAGTCCGGCGGACAGTTTCCACGAGCAGTACTTC. This sequence encodes CASSPADSFHEQYF.